This TCR beta chain was recorded in a study of T cells after yellow fever vaccination (dated by TCRdb to the late 2010s). Broadly, across the study: Libraries from fractions with low cell numbers were prepared with the SMART-Seq v4 Ultra Low Input RNA kit. To track T-cell clones before and after primary and booster YFV17D yellow fever vaccination, bulk TCR alpha and beta repertoires were sequenced longitudinally. The cohort comprised two healthy male donors, one aged 18 to 29 and one aged 30 to 40 years. Bulk PBMC replicates and cell subsets were isolated from blood drawn at multiple timepoints before and after both primary and secondary immunization. Results the study describes overall, beyond this receptor: Most clones expanded after primary vaccination were re-detected after the booster (around 96% of CD4 and around 88% of CD8), suggesting broad memory maintenance. The study included only two donors, which limits how far the findings can be generalized. Computational filtering was required because FACS-sorted repertoires could contain abundant contaminating clonotypes from the bulk population. The secondary T-cell response was weaker than the primary response but faster, peaking on day 5 instead of day 15. A small fraction of clonotypes appeared in both the CD4 and CD8 compartments, likely as a result of convergent recombination.

A few counts support this clonotype. Its specific antigen is unknown. It has no much larger one-base neighbor in the sample; base qualities were not kept. For CDR1 and CDR2, the germline V gene lists SQVTM and ANQGSEA. V drops 3 bases and J drops 4 bases, leaving 14 bases in between. From the cysteine up to the phenylalanine, the CDR3 has a length of 14 residues. Left in the record is the CDR3 DNA by itself, 42 bases read in frame from the first base. In the paper's terms, the treatment or condition label means: live attenuated yellow fever vaccine strain. At each blood-draw timepoint, two biological replicates of bulk PBMCs were obtained. A standard Ficoll-Paque protocol was used to isolate PBMCs from peripheral blood. TriZol was used to extract RNA from bulk PBMCs, CD4 and CD8 fractions, and dextramer-positive and dextramer-negative fractions. Instrument used: Illumina NovaSeq 6000. TCR cDNA was synthesized by 5'RACE template switching, through which a universal primer site and unique molecular identifiers were introduced. cDNA synthesis was primed from both the TCR alpha and TCR beta constant segments. Two PCR steps were used to amplify libraries, with sample barcodes and sequencing adapters being added in the second step. Sequencing of libraries was performed on Illumina HiSeq 2500 (2x100 bp) or NovaSeq (2x150 bp). Per the source publication's procedure: MIGEC was used to demultiplex reads and collapse the reads into UMI consensus sequences, and MiXCR was used for V(D)J alignment. Vaccine-responding clonotypes were defined with edgeR using replicate PBMC samples, requiring FDR below 0.01 and a log2 fold change above 5 up to day 15. CD4 or CD8 identity was assigned to each bulk clonotype according to whether the clonotype was present at higher abundance in the sequenced CD4 repertoire or the sequenced CD8 repertoire. Using fastp trimming at Q25 and MiXCR clonotype assembly, TCRdb reanalyzed the public sequencing data and kept in-frame beta chains. Rows are unified per CDR3 protein, each entry keeping the most common DNA and genes. TCRdb's processing, not the study's, gives the V and J calls here. The table for this sample lists fewer than 500,000 distinct CDR3 sequences; 18% of them were counted only once. Roughly a sixth of the sample goes to the ten largest clones.

The sequence was obtained from a man between 18 and 29 years old who received the YFV17D yellow fever vaccine. Sequenced here: PBMCs, sampled before the yellow fever booster vaccination. Here the chain combines TRBV29-1 and TRBJ2-3, and possibly TRBD2, on 6 matching bases. The sequenced DNA is TGCAGCGTTGATTCAGACTGGGAGGCAGATACGCAGTATTTT. It is translated as CSVDSDWEADTQYF.